This is a list of T cell receptor beta chains from one sample in a study of blood T cell repertoires in COVID-19. Sequencing used immunoSEQ multiplex PCR; TCRdb keeps in-frame clones, though not all of them. The table shows under 95,000 clones, with 65% to 90% occurring only once. The material sequenced was peripheral blood. The origin of the receptors is a woman older than 75 with acute or convalescent COVID-19. Each CDR3 is given with its conserved first and last residue. D genes are given only for firm matches. Expanded clones get a size class; other rows say once, few or many, or leave the size out.

TGTGCCAGCAGCTTAGATACCCTGGCCGCTGAAGCTTTCTTT	CASSLDTLAAEAFF	TRBV7-2	TRBJ1-1	once	.
TGCAGCGCCGGGGGGGGTGATCAGCCCCAGCATTTT	CSAGGGDQPQHF	TRBV29-1	TRBJ1-5	once	.
TGTGCCAGCAGTGAGACAGGGGAAGAGACCCAGTACTTC	CASSETGEETQYF	TRBV6-1	TRBJ2-5	.	TRBD1
TGTGCCAGTAGTATACAGACAGGGAGAAATTCACCCCTCCACTTT	CASSIQTGRNSPLHF	TRBV19	TRBJ1-6	.	TRBD1
TGCGCCAGCAGCCAAGGGGACACCCGCACAGATACGCAGTATTTT	CASSQGDTRTDTQYF	TRBV4-1	TRBJ2-3	.	.
TGCAGCGTCGCAGATCCGGGGGGGAGCTCCTACGAGCAGTACTTC	CSVADPGGSSYEQYF	TRBV29-1	TRBJ2-7	.	TRBD2
TGTGCCAGCAATGCCGGACAGATCAACACCGGGGAGCTGTTTTTT	CASNAGQINTGELFF	TRBV9	TRBJ2-2	.	.
TGTGCCAGCAGATACGACAAGGGGGGGTACACCTTC	CASRYDKGGYTF	TRBV28	TRBJ1-2	.	.
TGTGCCAGCAGCGCTGGGACTAGCGGCCAAGAGACCCAGTACTTC	CASSAGTSGQETQYF	TRBV25-1	TRBJ2-5	.	TRBD2
TGTGCCAGCAGCTTTGCGGGGGGGGACACTGAAGCTTTCTTT	CASSFAGGDTEAFF	TRBV7-2	TRBJ1-1	.	.
TGTGCCAGCAGCTACAATAGGGGTGAGCAGTTCTTC	CASSYNRGEQFF	TRBV5-4	TRBJ2-1	.	.
TGTGCCAGTAGTATGGATTCCCGCAGGAGGTCCCGCACAGATACGCAGTATTTT	CASSMDSRRRSRTDTQYF	TRBV19	TRBJ2-3	.	.
TGTGCCAGCAAACCAACAGGGGGATGGCGTGGCTACACCTTC	CASKPTGGWRGYTF	TRBV6-5	TRBJ1-2	.	TRBD1
TGTGCCATCAGAGCCTTACAGGGGATGAACACTGAAGCTTTCTTT	CAIRALQGMNTEAFF	TRBV10-3	TRBJ1-1	.	TRBD1
TGTGCCAGTAGACCCGGGACAGGGATTCTGTACGAGCAGTACTTC	CASRPGTGILYEQYF	TRBV19	TRBJ2-7	few	TRBD1
TGCAGCGTTGCCGGGACAGAAATGGTTCCAAATGAGCAGTTCTTC	CSVAGTEMVPNEQFF	TRBV29-1	TRBJ2-1	.	TRBD1
TGTGCCAGCAGCCCAACTGGGACAGCACCAAACATTCAGTACTTT	CASSPTGTAPNIQYF	TRBV7-8	TRBJ2-4	.	TRBD1
TGTGCCAGCTCACCACCGGGCAGGGGGAATGAGCAGTTCTTC	CASSPPGRGNEQFF	TRBV18	TRBJ2-1	.	TRBD1
TGCGCCAGCAGCTTGGGAGGGGGCAACACCGGGGAGCTGTTTTTT	CASSLGGGNTGELFF	TRBV5-1	TRBJ2-2	few	TRBD1
TGTGCCAGCAGCCTGTGGGGACAGGGCTTAGGGTTGCCCCAGCATTTT	CASSLWGQGLGLPQHF	TRBV5-6	TRBJ1-5	.	TRBD1
TGTGCCAGCAGCGATGACAGGCCCACTCTTAACTATGGCTACACCTTC	CASSDDRPTLNYGYTF	TRBV2	TRBJ1-2	.	.
TGTGCCAGCAGTTTCTTCGCATTAGGAGGGATGGGCAAACTGTTTTTT	CASSFFALGGMGKLFF	TRBV28	TRBJ1-4	.	.
TGTGCCAGCAGCCTGGACAGGAACACTGAAGCTTTCTTT	CASSLDRNTEAFF	TRBV6-6	TRBJ1-1	.	.
TGTGCCAGTAGTATCAGGGGCCTCACTAGCAATCAGCCCCAGCATTTT	CASSIRGLTSNQPQHF	TRBV19	TRBJ1-5	.	.
TGTGCCAGCAGTTATCAGGAGGCCTACGAGCAGTACTTC	CASSYQEAYEQYF	TRBV6-2/TRBV6-3	TRBJ2-7	.	.
TGTGCCATCAGTGAAGGGGCCCTCTCCTACAATGAGCAGTTCTTC	CAISEGALSYNEQFF	TRBV10-3	TRBJ2-1	.	.
TGTGCCAGCAGTTTAACCAGGGGCGATCAGCCCCAGCATTTT	CASSLTRGDQPQHF	TRBV28	TRBJ1-5	.	.
TGTGCCAGTAGTAGCCCGGGTCCTTGGGCTTTCTTT	CASSSPGPWAFF	TRBV19	TRBJ1-1	.	.
TGTGCCAGCAGCTCGAGGGGCAATCAGCCCCAGCATTTT	CASSSRGNQPQHF	TRBV6-5	TRBJ1-5	.	.
TGCGCCAGCAGCTTGGTGGGCGGGGGGGCCCTGGGCTTATACGAGCAGTACTTC	CASSLVGGGALGLYEQYF	TRBV5-1	TRBJ2-7	few	TRBD2
TGTGCCAGCAGCTTAGACGGTTATAGCAATCAGCCCCAGCATTTT	CASSLDGYSNQPQHF	TRBV11-2	TRBJ1-5	.	.
TGCGCCAGCAGCTTCGGGGTGGCCGGGGAGCTGTTTTTT	CASSFGVAGELFF	TRBV5-1	TRBJ2-2	.	.
TGTGCCAGCAGCTCCGCCGCGGGGGAGCCTGGAAACACCATATATTTT	CASSSAAGEPGNTIYF	TRBV11-3	TRBJ1-3	once	.
TGTGCCAGCAGCTTACGATCACTTACAGATACGCAGTATTTT	CASSLRSLTDTQYF	TRBV11-3	TRBJ2-3	.	.
TGTGCCAGTAGTATCCCCGCCAGGGGTGAGGCACCCCTCCACTTT	CASSIPARGEAPLHF	TRBV19	TRBJ1-6	.	.
TGTGCCAGCATGGGACTAGCGGGGGGTTTAGAGACCCAGTACTTC	CASMGLAGGLETQYF	TRBV2	TRBJ2-5	few	TRBD2
TGTGCCAGCAGCTTAGATAGCCAGCCTAACTATGGCTACACCTTC	CASSLDSQPNYGYTF	TRBV11-2	TRBJ1-2	few	.
TGTGCCATCAGTGAGGGGAGGGGACTAGGCTCCTACGAGCAGTACTTC	CAISEGRGLGSYEQYF	TRBV10-3	TRBJ2-7	.	TRBD2
TGTGCCAGCAGCTTCGGTGGCGGGGAGCTGTTTTTT	CASSFGGGELFF	TRBV11-2	TRBJ2-2	.	.
TGTGCCAGCAGCTTAGTGGGGGCAAGCACAGATACGCAGTATTTT	CASSLVGASTDTQYF	TRBV11-2	TRBJ2-3	.	.
TGTGCCAGTAGTCCTCTCCGGGACAGGGATATAGGGCCCCAGCATTTT	CASSPLRDRDIGPQHF	TRBV19	TRBJ1-5	.	TRBD1
TGTGCCAGCAGCAAAGAAATAAGACAGGTCCACAATGAGCAGTTCTTC	CASSKEIRQVHNEQFF	TRBV21-1	TRBJ2-1	.	.
TGCGCCAGCAGCCAACCAGAACGACCGGGGAGTGAGCAGTTCTTC	CASSQPERPGSEQFF	TRBV4-1	TRBJ2-1	once	.